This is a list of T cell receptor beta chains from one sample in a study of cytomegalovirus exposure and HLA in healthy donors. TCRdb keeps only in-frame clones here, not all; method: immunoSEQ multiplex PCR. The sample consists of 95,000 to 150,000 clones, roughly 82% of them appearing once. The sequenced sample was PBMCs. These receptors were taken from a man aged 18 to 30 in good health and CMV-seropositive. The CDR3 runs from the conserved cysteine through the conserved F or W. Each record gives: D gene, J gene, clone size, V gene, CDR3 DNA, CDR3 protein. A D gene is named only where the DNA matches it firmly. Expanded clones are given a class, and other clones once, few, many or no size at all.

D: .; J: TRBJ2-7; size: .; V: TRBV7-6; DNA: TGTGCCAGCAGCCTCAGGACTAACGTAGCCTACGAGCAGTACTTC; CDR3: CASSLRTNVAYEQYF
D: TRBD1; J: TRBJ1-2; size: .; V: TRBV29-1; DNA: TGCAGCGTTGGGGGGGCCGGGACAGAGTTCAACTATGGCTACACCTTC; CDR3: CSVGGAGTEFNYGYTF
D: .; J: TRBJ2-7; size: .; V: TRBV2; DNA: TGTGCCAGCCTGGGGAGCGTATCCTACGAGCAGTACTTC; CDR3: CASLGSVSYEQYF
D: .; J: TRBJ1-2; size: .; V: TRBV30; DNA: TGTGCCTGGAGCGAGGGCAGGGGCTACACCTTC; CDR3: CAWSEGRGYTF
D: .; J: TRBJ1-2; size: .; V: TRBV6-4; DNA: TGTGCCAGCAGTGACGACGGGGGAGGCTATGGCTACACCTTC; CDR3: CASSDDGGGYGYTF
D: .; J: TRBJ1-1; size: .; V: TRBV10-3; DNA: TGTGCCATCAGTGCGTTAGGACACCAGAACACTGAAGCTTTCTTT; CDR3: CAISALGHQNTEAFF
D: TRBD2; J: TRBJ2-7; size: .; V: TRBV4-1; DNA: TGCGCCAGCAGCCAAGAATCGGGGGCTAGCGGGGGGATTAGGCGGGGCGAGCAGTACTTC; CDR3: CASSQESGASGGIRRGEQYF
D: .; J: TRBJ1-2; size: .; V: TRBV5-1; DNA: TGCGCCAGCAGCTTAATTGGGGAGGAGTACTATGACTATGGCTACACCTTC; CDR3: CASSLIGEEYYDYGYTF
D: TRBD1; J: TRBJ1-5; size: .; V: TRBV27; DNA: TGTGCCAGCAGACAGACAGGGGGCAGTCAGCCCCAGCATTTT; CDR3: CASRQTGGSQPQHF
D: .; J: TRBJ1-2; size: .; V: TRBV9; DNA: TGTGCCAGCAGCGTAACAGAACAAAATGGCTACACCTTC; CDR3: CASSVTEQNGYTF
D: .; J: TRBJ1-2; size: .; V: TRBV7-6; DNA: TGTGCCAGCAGCTTATCACGGGGCGGGGTCTATGGCTACACCTTC; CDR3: CASSLSRGGVYGYTF
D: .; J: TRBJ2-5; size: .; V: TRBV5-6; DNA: TGTGCCAGCAGCACAGGGTTTGCGGAAGAGACCCAGTACTTC; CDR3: CASSTGFAEETQYF
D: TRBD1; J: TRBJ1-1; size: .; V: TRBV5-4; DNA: TGTGCCAGCAGCTTCAAGGTGATCTCGGAGACAGGGGGCACTGAAGCTTTCTTT; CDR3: CASSFKVISETGGTEAFF
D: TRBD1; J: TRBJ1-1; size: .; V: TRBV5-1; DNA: TGCGCCAGCAGCCTAACAGGGGGTGACGTTGTAGCTTTCTTT; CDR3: CASSLTGGDVVAFF
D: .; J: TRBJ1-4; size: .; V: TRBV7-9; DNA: TGTGCCAGCAGCGGAAGGACAGAAGCCGGCACAACTAATGAAAAACTGTTTTTT; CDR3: CASSGRTEAGTTNEKLFF
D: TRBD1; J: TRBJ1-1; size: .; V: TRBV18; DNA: TGTGCCAGCTCACTAAGCGCGGGACAGGGGGAATATGAAGCTTTCTTT; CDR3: CASSLSAGQGEYEAFF
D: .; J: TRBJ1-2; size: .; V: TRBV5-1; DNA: TGCGCCAGCAGCTTGACAGGGAATGACTATGGCTACACCTTC; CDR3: CASSLTGNDYGYTF
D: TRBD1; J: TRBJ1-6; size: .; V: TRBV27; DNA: TGTGCCAGCAGTTTATCGGGACAGGGGGCGAACTCCTATAATTCACCCCTCCACTTT; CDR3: CASSLSGQGANSYNSPLHF
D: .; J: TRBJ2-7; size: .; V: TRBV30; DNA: TGTGCCTGGAGTGAGGCAGGTCCTTACGAGCAGTACTTC; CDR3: CAWSEAGPYEQYF
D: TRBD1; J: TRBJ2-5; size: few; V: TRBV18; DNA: TGTGCCAGCTCACCAACCTGGGGACAGGGCGAAGAGACCCAGTACTTC; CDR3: CASSPTWGQGEETQYF
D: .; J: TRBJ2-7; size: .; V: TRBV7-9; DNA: TGTGCCAGCAGCTTAGGGGTGTACCTCGGGGACGAGCAGTACTTC; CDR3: CASSLGVYLGDEQYF
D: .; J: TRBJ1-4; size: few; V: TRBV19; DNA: TGTGCCAGTAGCCCCAGTGCAACTAATGAAAAACTGTTTTTT; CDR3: CASSPSATNEKLFF